What follows are 9 T cell receptor beta chains derived from one specimen sequenced in a study of CD8+ T cells in alopecia areata. Treatment given: oral pan-JAK inhibitor, 5-10 mg twice daily. It was cDNA, reverse transcribed from extracted RNA, that served as the sequencing template. Assay: immunoSEQ multiplex PCR; the TCRdb copy retains only in-frame clones and omits some. Of some 110,000 clones in the sample, about three fifths are singletons; the top ten hold approximately 29%. The sample consisted of CD8+ T cells sorted from blood, taken at week 4, from a patient treated with tofacitinib. These receptors came from a human donor with alopecia areata.

The chain carries TRBV28 and TRBJ2-7; TRBD1 might be the D (6 bases). The CDR3 length is 15 residues. Per the germline V gene, CDR1 is MDHEN and CDR2 is SYDVKM. The ends were cut back, 2 bases at V and 3 bases at J, with 14 bases in the middle. CDR3 sequence: CASSLEAGADYEQYF. CDR3 coding DNA: TGTGCCAGCAGTTTAGAGGCAGGGGCCGACTACGAGCAGTACTTC.

Points on this clone: One junction end does not reproduce the germline sequence, and a read error may be involved. The chain links TRBV6-4 to TRBJ2-5, with 7 nucleotides matching TRBD1. The CDR3 is 15 amino acids. Germline assignment: CDR1 MRHNA and CDR2 SNTAGT. CDR3: CASSGLRGNQQTQYF. In DNA form, the CDR3 reads TGTGCCAGCAGTGGCCTCAGGGGGAACCAACAGACCCAGTACTTC.

CDR3 DNA sequence: TGTGCCAGCAGCTTGGGTGCAGAGACTACGTACGAGACCCAGTACTTC. Encoded protein: CASSLGAETTYETQYF. V is TRBV5-6 and J is TRBJ2-5; D may be TRBD2 (5 bases). Trimming took off 0 bases at V and 5 bases at J, with 17 bases between the two ends. The CDR3 is 16 amino acids. Germline V lookup: CDR1 SGHDT, CDR2 YYEEEE.

The rearrangement joins TRBV10-3 to TRBJ2-1, with unresolved D. CDR3 length equals 12 residues. V was trimmed by 3 bases and J by 8 bases, leaving 8 bases between them. Germline loops: CDR1 ENHRY, CDR2 SYGVKD. The CDR3 DNA reads as TGTGCCATCAGTGACGATTGGGATGAGCAGTTCTTC. This codes for CAISDDWDEQFF.

The chain links TRBV30 to TRBJ2-1; TRBD2 might be the D (5 bases). The CDR3 is 14 residues long. Trimming stripped 1 base from V and 0 bases from J, with 7 bases between. The germline V gene has CDR1 GTSNPN and CDR2 SVGIG (reference sequence). The CDR3 DNA is TGTGCCTGGAGTGGCCTAGCCTCCTACAATGAGCAGTTCTTC. Its protein is CAWSGLASYNEQFF.

DNA for the CDR3: TGTGCCAGCAGCGTAGAAGGGGTTGGCTACACCTTC. Its protein product is CASSVEGVGYTF. The genes are TRBV9 and TRBJ1-2, with TRBD1 as a possible D gene (5 bases). With 0 bases removed from V and 7 bases from J, the gap between germline ends came to 7 bases. Germline V gene data show CDR1 as SGDLS and CDR2 as YYNGEE. The CDR3 loop spans 12 amino acids.

This clone has only a few counts. This sequence joins TRBV27 and TRBJ1-2; a possible D gene is TRBD1 (5 bases). The CDR3 length is 11 residues. Trimming shortened V by 6 bases and J by 5 bases, and 7 bases separated the two germline ends. CDR1 and CDR2 from the germline V gene are MNHEY and SMNVEV (reference sequence). The CDR3 here is CASRGLYGYTF. CDR3 DNA: TGTGCCAGCAGGGGGCTTTATGGCTACACCTTC.

The table lists this clone with a few counts. The genes are TRBV29-1 and TRBJ2-3; 8 bases are a match to TRBD1. V shed 7 bases and J 2 bases; nucleotides not matched to a gene: 8. CDR1 and CDR2 (germline): SQVTM, ANQGSEA. The CDR3 spans 14 residues. The CDR3 is CSGLTTGDTDTQYF. CDR3 DNA sequence: TGCAGCGGCCTAACGACAGGGGACACAGATACGCAGTATTTT.

This chain's CDR3 is CASSDILAGGPWNTDTQYF. CDR3 sequence (DNA): TGTGCCAGCAGCGACATACTAGCGGGGGGGCCGTGGAACACAGATACGCAGTATTTT. The J gene is TRBJ2-3, the V gene TRBV7-2; TRBD2 matches 13 bases. CDR1 is SGHTA and CDR2 is FQGNSA in the germline V gene. There are 19 residues in the CDR3. Unmatched junction bases numbered 13, after V lost 5 bases and J lost 2 bases.